A single sample is the source of the 16 T cell receptor beta chains below, sequenced in a study of vaccination effects on CD4 cells after COVID-19. ViraFEST used viral peptide pools to expand antigen-specific CD4+ T cells before sequencing. An approximately 10-day culture period preceded the isolation of CD4+ T cells. Previously uninfected by SARS-CoV-2, the vaccine recipients also showed negative nucleocapsid antibodies. Libraries were prepared by immunoSEQ multiplex PCR; TCRdb keeps only in-frame clonotypes and omits some of them. Among 52,000 or so clones listed, about two thirds were seen once. Their target antigens are unknown. The sequences come from CD4+ T cells from PBMCs cultured with SARS-CoV-2 spike peptides, collected before COVID-19 vaccination. These receptors originate from a human donor who received a COVID-19 vaccine.

This sequence joins TRBV30 and TRBJ2-3, with 11 bases matching TRBD2. Germline V CDR1 and CDR2: GTSNPN, SVGIG (reference sequence). With 0 bases clipped from V and 7 bases from J, the junction kept 6 bases outside the gene matches. The CDR3 has 15 residues. The CDR3 bases are TGTGCCTGGAGTGTAGTAGCGGGAGGGCCGAATACGCAGTATTTT. This sequence encodes CAWSVVAGGPNTQYF. The full variable domain, in which reference TRBV30 and TRBJ2-3 provide the parts outside the CDR3, is SQTIHQWPATLVQPVGSPLSLECTVEGTSNPNLYWYRQAAGRGLQLLFYSVGIGQISSEVPQNLSASRPQDRQFILSSKKLLLSDSGFYLCAWSVVAGGPNTQYFGPGTRLTVL.

J is TRBJ2-3 and V is TRBV29-1; D is unresolved. Germline V gene data show CDR1 as SQVTM and CDR2 as ANQGSEA. The CDR3 loop spans 12 amino acids. V was cut by 3 bases and J by 0 bases, with 4 bases left in between. The DNA for the CDR3 is TGCAGCGTTGAGGCCAGCACAGATACGCAGTATTTT. Its translation is CSVEASTDTQYF.

This clone was seen only a few times. The chain is built from TRBV7-2 and TRBJ1-2, with 9 bases matching TRBD1. In germline, CDR1 is SGHTA, CDR2 FQGNSA. The CDR3 extends over 13 amino acids. The ends lost 6 bases at V and 4 bases at J; junction bases unmatched: 3. DNA of the CDR3: TGTGCCAGCAGATTGACAGGGGGCTATGGCTACACCTTC. It is translated as CASRLTGGYGYTF.

CDR3 amino acids: CASSLPGIGAFF. The DNA for the CDR3 is TGTGCCAGCAGTTTGCCAGGGATTGGAGCTTTCTTT. This chain joins TRBV28 and TRBJ1-1; maybe TRBD1 (5 bases). Trimming took 3 bases from V and 10 from J, leaving 12 bases between them. The CDR3 contains 12 residues. The V gene's germline CDR1 is MDHEN and CDR2 SYDVKM.

This chain links TRBV6-5 with TRBJ2-1; possibly TRBD1 for D (5 bases). The V gene lost 5 bases and the J gene lost 5 bases, with 10 bases spanning the gap. This CDR3 spans 13 amino acids. CDR1 is MNHEY, CDR2 SVGAGI, per germline. CDR3 DNA sequence: TGTGCCAGCAGTAGGACATTAAACAATGAGCAGTTCTTC. It codes for CASSRTLNNEQFF.

The rearrangement uses TRBV20-1 and TRBJ2-1; tentatively, D is TRBD1 or TRBD2 (5 bases each). The germline V gene has CDR1 DFQATT and CDR2 SNEGSKA (reference sequence). CDR3 length equals 11 residues. The V end lost 0 bases, the J end lost 15 bases, and 12 bases lay between the germline ends. The DNA of the CDR3 is TGCAGTGCTAGAGATATTGGGGGTGGGTTCTTC. It encodes CSARDIGGGFF.

The CDR3 reads CASSNLGSYGYTF. The CDR3 DNA is TGTGCCAGCAGTAACCTGGGGAGTTATGGCTACACCTTC. The chain carries TRBV6-5 and TRBJ1-2; D call uncertain. The CDR3 sequence is 13 residues long. Trimming stripped 5 bases from V and 5 bases from J, with 12 bases between. Germline V gene data show CDR1 as MNHEY and CDR2 as SVGAGI.

This clone was seen more than once but under ten times. The CDR3 nucleotides read TGTGCCAGCAGCTTGCCGGGGGCGAGCTCTGGAAACACCATATATTTT. It encodes CASSLPGASSGNTIYF. The chain uses TRBV7-9 and TRBJ1-3, with D perhaps matching TRBD1 (6 bases). Germline CDR1 is SEHNR and CDR2 is FQNEAQ (reference sequence). The CDR3 totals 16 residues. Trimming took 3 bases from V and 0 from J, leaving 12 bases between them. The variable domain in full, with the rest retrieved from reference TRBV7-9 and TRBJ1-3, is DTGVSQNPRHKITKRGQNVTFRCDPISEHNRLYWYRQTLGQGPEFLTYFQNEAQLEKSRLLSDRFSAERPKGSFSTLEIQRTEQGDSAMYLCASSLPGASSGNTIYFGEGSWLTVV.

This chain's CDR3 is CASSQSGLVQYF. Written as DNA, the CDR3 is TGTGCCAGCAGCCAGTCAGGGTTGGTGCAGTACTTC. J is TRBJ2-7 and V is TRBV3-1 (or the pseudogene TRBV3-2); possible D gene TRBD1, 5 bases. CDR3 length: 12 amino acids. V gave up 3 bases and J gave up 9 bases, with 12 bases separating them. Germline V CDR1 and CDR2: LGHDT, YNNKEL (reference sequence).

This rearrangement joins TRBV6-5 to TRBJ2-2, with no clear D. V was shortened by 6 bases and J by 7 bases, with 9 bases between the two germline ends. The CDR3 is made up of 12 amino acids. CDR1 is MNHEY and CDR2 is SVGAGI in the germline V gene. The CDR3 nucleotides are TGTGCCAGCAGCCAGGCAGTCGGGGAGCTGTTTTTT. Protein: CASSQAVGELFF.

The chain couples TRBV6-4 to TRBJ2-1; 10 bases match TRBD2. With V trimmed by 0 bases and J by 4 bases, 3 bases remained unmatched. Germline V gives CDR1 MRHNA, CDR2 SNTAGT. This CDR3 region has 16 residues. The CDR3 reads CASSDSGLAAYNEQFF. CDR3 in DNA: TGTGCCAGCAGTGACTCAGGACTAGCGGCTTACAATGAGCAGTTCTTC.

This chain connects TRBV2 to TRBJ2-7, with TRBD2 matching over 14 bases. Germline-derived CDR1 and CDR2 are SNHLY and FYNNEI. CDR3 length equals 19 residues. With V trimmed by 7 bases and J by 1 base, 15 bases remained unmatched. The CDR3 nucleotides read TGTGCCAGCACCAGAAAGTCTCAAGGACTAGCGGGAGGATCCTACGAGCAGTACTTC. Translating it yields CASTRKSQGLAGGSYEQYF.

The chain couples TRBV4-3 to TRBJ2-2; 16 nucleotides match TRBD2. V shed 3 bases and J 6 bases; nucleotides not matched to a gene: 13. Germline V gene data show CDR1 as LGHNA and CDR2 as YSLEER. CDR3 size: 20 residues. The DNA of the CDR3 is TGCGCCAGCAGCCACCTACTGGGGACTAGCGGGGGGGCCAGAGCCGGGGAGCTGTTTTTT. Amino acids: CASSHLLGTSGGARAGELFF.

The chain employs TRBV4-2 and TRBJ1-1; D gene unclear. Per germline, CDR1 LGHNA and CDR2 YNFKEQ. Trimming shortened V by 0 bases and J by 0 bases, and 8 bases separated the two germline ends. The CDR3 covers 15 residues. CDR3 in DNA: TGTGCCAGCAGCCAAGAATTACAAATGAACACTGAAGCTTTCTTT. Amino acid sequence: CASSQELQMNTEAFF.

The J gene is TRBJ2-3, the V gene TRBV5-1, with D possibly being TRBD2 (7 bases). The CDR3 extends over 14 amino acids. Trimming took 3 bases from V and 2 from J, leaving 10 bases between them. Germline V CDR1 and CDR2: SGHRS, YFSETQ. CDR3 sequence: CASSSGGPTDTQYF. The CDR3, as DNA: TGCGCCAGCAGCTCCGGGGGGCCCACAGATACGCAGTATTTT.

This clone has at least ten counts. The J gene is TRBJ1-2, the V gene TRBV19, with D possibly TRBD1 on 5 matching bases. In germline, CDR1 is LNHDA, CDR2 SQIVND (reference sequence). The CDR3 extends over 15 amino acids. V shed 5 bases and J shed 0 bases, with 13 bases lying between them. CDR3 nucleotides: TGTGCCAGTAGTTTCGGGACGGACACTAACTATGGCTACACCTTC. Amino acid sequence: CASSFGTDTNYGYTF.